This TCR beta chain was documented in a study of tumor and adjacent non-tumor tissue in lung cancer. This clonotype has just a few counts. The library came from three nested PCR rounds adapted from ARM-PCR protocols. TCRdb passed the multiplex PCR reads through MiXCR, listing each CDR3 protein once. The sample contains roughly 43,000 distinct CDR3 sequences, 60% of which appear only once. The template was RNA from unsorted bulk tissue. The normal lung tissue was taken more than 3 cm from the tumor edge. The CDR3 is 13 residues long. Germline CDR1 reads KGHSH; CDR2 reads LQKENI. V gave up 4 bases and J gave up 2 bases, with 7 bases separating them.

The sequenced sample consisted of distant non-tumor lung tissue. The chain is built from TRBV18 and TRBJ2-3, with D perhaps assigned TRBD1 or TRBD2 (5 bases each). This TCR came from a man aged 45 to 65 with non-small cell lung cancer. The CDR3 coding sequence is TGTGCCAGCTCACGGGGGAACACAGATACGCAGTATTTT. Translating gives CASSRGNTDTQYF.